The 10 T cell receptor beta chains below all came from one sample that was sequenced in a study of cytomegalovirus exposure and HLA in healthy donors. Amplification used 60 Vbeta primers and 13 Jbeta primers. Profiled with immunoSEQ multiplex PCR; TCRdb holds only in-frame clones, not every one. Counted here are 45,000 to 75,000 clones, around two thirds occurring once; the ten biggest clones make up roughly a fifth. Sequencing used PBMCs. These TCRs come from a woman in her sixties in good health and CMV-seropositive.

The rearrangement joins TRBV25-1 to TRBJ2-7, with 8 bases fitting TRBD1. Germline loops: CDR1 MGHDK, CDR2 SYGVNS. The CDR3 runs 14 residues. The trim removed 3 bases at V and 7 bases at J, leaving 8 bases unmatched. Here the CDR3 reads CASSESGGRTEQYF. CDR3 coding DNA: TGTGCCAGCAGTGAGTCAGGGGGCAGAACTGAGCAGTACTTC.

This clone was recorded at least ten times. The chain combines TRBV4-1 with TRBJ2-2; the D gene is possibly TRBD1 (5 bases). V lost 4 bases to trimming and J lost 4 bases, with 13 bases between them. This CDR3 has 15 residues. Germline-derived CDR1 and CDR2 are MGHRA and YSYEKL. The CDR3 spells CASSPMAGSTGELFF. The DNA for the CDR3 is TGCGCCAGCAGCCCTATGGCAGGGTCCACCGGGGAGCTGTTTTTT.

CDR3 in DNA: TGTGCCATCAGAGCCACCGAGCAAATATATGGCTACACCTTC. This encodes CAIRATEQIYGYTF. This chain links TRBV10-3 with TRBJ1-2; D remains ambiguous. Germline loops: CDR1 ENHRY, CDR2 SYGVKD. This CDR3 contains 14 residues. Trimming took 6 bases from V and 5 from J, leaving 16 bases between them.

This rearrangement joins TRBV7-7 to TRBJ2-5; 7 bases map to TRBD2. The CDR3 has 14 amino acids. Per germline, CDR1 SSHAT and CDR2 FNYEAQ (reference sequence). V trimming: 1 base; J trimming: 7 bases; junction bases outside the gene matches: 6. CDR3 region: CASSLGTSDGTQYF. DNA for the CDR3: TGTGCCAGCAGCTTAGGGACTAGTGATGGGACCCAGTACTTC.

CDR3 loop: CASSQTTSGGFTGELFF. The CDR3 DNA reads TGCGCCAGCAGCCAGACGACTAGCGGGGGATTCACCGGGGAGCTGTTTTTT. The chain combines TRBV4-3 with TRBJ2-2; TRBD2 matches 12 bases. The CDR3 loop spans 17 amino acids. The germline gives CDR1 LGHNA, CDR2 YSLEER. V lost 3 bases, J lost 4 bases, and 6 bases stayed unmatched.

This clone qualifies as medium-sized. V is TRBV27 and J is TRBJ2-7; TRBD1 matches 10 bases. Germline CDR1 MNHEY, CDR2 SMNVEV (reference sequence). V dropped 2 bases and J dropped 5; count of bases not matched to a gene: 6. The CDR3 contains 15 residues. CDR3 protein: CASSLGTGASHEQYF. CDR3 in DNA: TGTGCCAGCAGTTTAGGGACAGGGGCTTCCCACGAGCAGTACTTC.

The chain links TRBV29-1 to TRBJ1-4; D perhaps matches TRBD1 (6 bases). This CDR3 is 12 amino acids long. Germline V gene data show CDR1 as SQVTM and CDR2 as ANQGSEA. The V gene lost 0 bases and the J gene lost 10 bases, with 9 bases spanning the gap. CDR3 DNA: TGCAGCGTTGAAGATCAGGGGCGAAAACTGTTTTTT. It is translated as CSVEDQGRKLFF.

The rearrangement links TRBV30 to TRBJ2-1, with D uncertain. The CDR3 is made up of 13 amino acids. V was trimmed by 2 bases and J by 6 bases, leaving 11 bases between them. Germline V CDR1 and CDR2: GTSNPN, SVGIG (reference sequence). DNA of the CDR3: TGTGCCTGGAGTTTAAACCTCGGCAATGAGCAGTTCTTC. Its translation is CAWSLNLGNEQFF.

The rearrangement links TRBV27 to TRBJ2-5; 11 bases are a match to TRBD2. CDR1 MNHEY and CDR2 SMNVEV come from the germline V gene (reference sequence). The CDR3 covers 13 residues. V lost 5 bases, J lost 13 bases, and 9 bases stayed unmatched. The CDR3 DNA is TGTGCCAGCAGTCCGGGACTAGCGGACCGGTGGTACTTC. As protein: CASSPGLADRWYF.

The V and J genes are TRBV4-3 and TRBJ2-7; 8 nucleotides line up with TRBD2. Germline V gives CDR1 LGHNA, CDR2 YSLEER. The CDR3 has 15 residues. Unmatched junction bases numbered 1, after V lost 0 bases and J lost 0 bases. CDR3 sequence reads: CASSQERGGSYEQYF. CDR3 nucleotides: TGCGCCAGCAGCCAAGAACGGGGGGGCTCCTACGAGCAGTACTTC.